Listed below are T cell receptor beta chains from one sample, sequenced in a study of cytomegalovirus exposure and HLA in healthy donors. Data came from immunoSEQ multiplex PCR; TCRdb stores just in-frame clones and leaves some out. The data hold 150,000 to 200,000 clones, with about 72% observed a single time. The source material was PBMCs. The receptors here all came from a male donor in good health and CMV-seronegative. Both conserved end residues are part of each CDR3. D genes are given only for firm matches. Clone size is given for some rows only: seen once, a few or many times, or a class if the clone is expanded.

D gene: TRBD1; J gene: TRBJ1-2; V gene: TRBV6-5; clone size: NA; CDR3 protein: CASGQGNNYGYTF; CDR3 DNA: TGTGCCAGCGGACAGGGGAATAACTATGGCTACACCTTC
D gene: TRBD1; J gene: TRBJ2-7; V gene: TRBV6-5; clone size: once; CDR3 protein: CASSPGGSSSYEQYF; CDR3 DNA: TGTGCCAGCAGTCCAGGGGGCTCGAGCTCCTACGAGCAGTACTTC
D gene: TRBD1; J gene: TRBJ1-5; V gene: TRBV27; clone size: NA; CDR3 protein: CASSSGQGRQPQHF; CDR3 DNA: TGTGCCAGCAGTTCGGGACAGGGTCGACAGCCCCAGCATTTT
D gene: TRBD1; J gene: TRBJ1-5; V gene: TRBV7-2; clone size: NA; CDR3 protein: CASSPSWAGGRQPQHF; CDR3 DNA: TGTGCCAGCAGCCCCTCCTGGGCAGGGGGAAGGCAGCCCCAGCATTTT
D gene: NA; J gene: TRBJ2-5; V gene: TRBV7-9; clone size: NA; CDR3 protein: CASSFSGETQYF; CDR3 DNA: TGTGCCAGCAGCTTTTCGGGGGAGACCCAGTACTTC
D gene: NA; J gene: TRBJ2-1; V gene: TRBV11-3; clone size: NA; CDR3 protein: CASSLDGVKRNEQFF; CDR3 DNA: TGTGCCAGCAGCTTAGATGGAGTCAAAAGGAATGAGCAGTTCTTC
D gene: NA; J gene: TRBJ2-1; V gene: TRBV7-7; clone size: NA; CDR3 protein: CASSLVASESYNEQFF; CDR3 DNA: TGTGCCAGCAGCTTAGTGGCTAGCGAGTCCTACAATGAGCAGTTCTTC
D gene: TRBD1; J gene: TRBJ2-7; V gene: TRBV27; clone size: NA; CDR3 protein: CASSLTRDRGIYEQYF; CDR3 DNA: TGTGCCAGCAGTTTAACCCGGGACAGGGGTATTTACGAGCAGTACTTC
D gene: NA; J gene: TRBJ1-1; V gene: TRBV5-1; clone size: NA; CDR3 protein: CASSLMSLNTEAFF; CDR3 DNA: TGCGCCAGCAGCTTAATGTCCTTGAACACTGAAGCTTTCTTT
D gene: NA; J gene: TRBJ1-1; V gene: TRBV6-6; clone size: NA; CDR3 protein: CASVGAGLEAFF; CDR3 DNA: TGTGCCAGCGTTGGGGCAGGCCTTGAAGCTTTCTTT
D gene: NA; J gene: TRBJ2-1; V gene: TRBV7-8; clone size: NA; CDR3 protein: CASSLDYSGAYNEQFF; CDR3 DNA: TGTGCCAGCAGCTTAGATTACAGCGGAGCCTACAATGAGCAGTTCTTC
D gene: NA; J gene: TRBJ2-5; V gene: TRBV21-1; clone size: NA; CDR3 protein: CASSKELTPTTGGETQYF; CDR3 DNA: TGTGCCAGCAGCAAAGAACTAACGCCAACAACAGGGGGGGAGACCCAGTACTTC
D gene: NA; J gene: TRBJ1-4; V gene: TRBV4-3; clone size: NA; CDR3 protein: CASSQERDILEKLFF; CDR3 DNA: TGCGCCAGCAGCCAAGAAAGGGACATACTTGAAAAACTGTTTTTT
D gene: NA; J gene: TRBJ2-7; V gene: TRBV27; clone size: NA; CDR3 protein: CASSLLGLYEQYF; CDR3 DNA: TGTGCCAGCAGTTTGCTCGGACTCTACGAGCAGTACTTC
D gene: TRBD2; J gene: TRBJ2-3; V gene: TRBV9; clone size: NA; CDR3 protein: CASSVGTSGGTTDTQYF; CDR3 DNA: TGTGCCAGCAGCGTAGGGACTAGCGGGGGAACCACAGATACGCAGTATTTT
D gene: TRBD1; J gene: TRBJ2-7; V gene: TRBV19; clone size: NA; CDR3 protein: CASSTNRGGEQYF; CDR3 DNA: TGTGCCAGTAGTACCAACAGGGGTGGCGAGCAGTACTTC
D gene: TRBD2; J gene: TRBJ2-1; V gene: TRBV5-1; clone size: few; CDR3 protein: CASSLGIAGTKNEQFF; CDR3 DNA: TGCGCCAGCAGCTTGGGTATCGCCGGGACTAAGAATGAGCAGTTCTTC
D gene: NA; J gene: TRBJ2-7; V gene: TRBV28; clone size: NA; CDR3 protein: CASSLQGYEQYF; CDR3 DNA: TGTGCCAGCAGTCTACAGGGCTACGAGCAGTACTTC
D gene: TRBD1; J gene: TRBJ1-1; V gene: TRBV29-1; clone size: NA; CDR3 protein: CSVETGRRTEAFF; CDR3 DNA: TGCAGCGTTGAGACAGGGCGTAGGACTGAAGCTTTCTTT